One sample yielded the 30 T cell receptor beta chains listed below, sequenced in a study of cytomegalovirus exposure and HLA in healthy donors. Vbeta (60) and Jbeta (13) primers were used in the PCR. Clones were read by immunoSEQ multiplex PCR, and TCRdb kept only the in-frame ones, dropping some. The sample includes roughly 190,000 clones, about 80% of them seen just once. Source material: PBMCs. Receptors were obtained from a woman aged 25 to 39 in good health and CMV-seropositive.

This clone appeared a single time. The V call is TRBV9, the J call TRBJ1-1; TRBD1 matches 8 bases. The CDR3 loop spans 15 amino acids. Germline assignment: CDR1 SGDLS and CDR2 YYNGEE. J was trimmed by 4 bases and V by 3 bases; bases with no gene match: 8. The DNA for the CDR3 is TGTGCCAGCAGCGAGAGGACAGGGTTAGGCACTGAAGCTTTCTTT. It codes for CASSERTGLGTEAFF.

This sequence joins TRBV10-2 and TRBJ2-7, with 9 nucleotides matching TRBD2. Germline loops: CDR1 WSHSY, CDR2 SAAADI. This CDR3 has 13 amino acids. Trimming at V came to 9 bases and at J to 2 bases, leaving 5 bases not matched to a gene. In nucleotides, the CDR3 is TGCGCCAGTCGCAGCGGGGGGCCCTACGAGCAGTACTTC. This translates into CASRSGGPYEQYF.

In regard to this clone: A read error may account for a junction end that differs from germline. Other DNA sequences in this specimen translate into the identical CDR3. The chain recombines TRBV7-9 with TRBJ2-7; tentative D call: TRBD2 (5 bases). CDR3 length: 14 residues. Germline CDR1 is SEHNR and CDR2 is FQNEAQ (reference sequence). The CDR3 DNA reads TGCGCCAGCAGCTTAGCTTACGGGACCTACGAGCAGTACTTC. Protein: CASSLAYGTYEQYF.

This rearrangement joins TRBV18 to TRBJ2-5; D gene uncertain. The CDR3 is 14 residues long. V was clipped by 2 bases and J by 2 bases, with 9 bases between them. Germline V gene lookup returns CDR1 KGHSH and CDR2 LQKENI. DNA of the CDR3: TGTGCCAGCTCACCAGGGCACCAACAAGAGACCCAGTACTTC. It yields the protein CASSPGHQQETQYF. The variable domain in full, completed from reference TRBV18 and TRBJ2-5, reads NAGVMQNPRHLVRRRGQEARLRCSPMKGHSHVYWYRQLPEEGLKFMVYLQKENIIDESGMPKERFSAEFPKEGPSILRIQQVVRGDSAAYFCASSPGHQQETQYFGPGTRLLVL.

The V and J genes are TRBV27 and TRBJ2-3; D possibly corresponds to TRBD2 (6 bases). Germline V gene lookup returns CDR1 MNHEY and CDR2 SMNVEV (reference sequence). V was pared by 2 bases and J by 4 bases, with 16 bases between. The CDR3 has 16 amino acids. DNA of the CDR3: TGTGCCAGCAGTTTACGTCGGCTAGCGAGGCCAGATACGCAGTATTTT. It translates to CASSLRRLARPDTQYF.

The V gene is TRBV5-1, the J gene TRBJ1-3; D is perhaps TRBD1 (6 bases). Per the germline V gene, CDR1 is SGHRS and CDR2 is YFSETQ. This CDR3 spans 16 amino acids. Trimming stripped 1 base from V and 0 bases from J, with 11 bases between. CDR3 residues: CASSLRLGGSGNTIYF. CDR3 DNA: TGCGCCAGCAGCTTGAGATTAGGGGGCTCTGGAAACACCATATATTTT.

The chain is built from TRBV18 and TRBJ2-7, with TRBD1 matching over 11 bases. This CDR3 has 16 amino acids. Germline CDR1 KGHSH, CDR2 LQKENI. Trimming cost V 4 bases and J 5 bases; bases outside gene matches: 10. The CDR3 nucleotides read TGTGCCAGCTCACTAGGCATCGGACAGGGGGCACACGAGCAGTACTTC. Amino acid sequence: CASSLGIGQGAHEQYF.

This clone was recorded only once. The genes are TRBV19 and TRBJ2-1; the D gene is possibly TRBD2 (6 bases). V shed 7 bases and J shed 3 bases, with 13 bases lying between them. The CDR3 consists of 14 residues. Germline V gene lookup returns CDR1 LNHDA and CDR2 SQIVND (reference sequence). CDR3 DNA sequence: TGTGCCAGTACTGTCGGGAGTCTCTACAATGAGCAGTTCTTC. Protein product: CASTVGSLYNEQFF.

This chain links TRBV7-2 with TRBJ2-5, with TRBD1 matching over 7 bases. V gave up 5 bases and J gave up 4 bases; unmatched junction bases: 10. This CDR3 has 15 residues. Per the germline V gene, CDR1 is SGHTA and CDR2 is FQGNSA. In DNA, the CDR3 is TGTGCCAGCAGCATGAATTGGGACAGCAGAGAGACCCAGTACTTC. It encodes CASSMNWDSRETQYF.

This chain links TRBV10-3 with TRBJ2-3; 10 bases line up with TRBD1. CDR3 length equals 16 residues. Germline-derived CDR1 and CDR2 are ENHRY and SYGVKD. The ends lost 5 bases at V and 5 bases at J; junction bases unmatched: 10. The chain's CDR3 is CAISSNFRDRGDTQYF. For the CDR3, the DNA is TGTGCCATCAGTTCCAACTTCCGGGACAGGGGAGATACGCAGTATTTT.

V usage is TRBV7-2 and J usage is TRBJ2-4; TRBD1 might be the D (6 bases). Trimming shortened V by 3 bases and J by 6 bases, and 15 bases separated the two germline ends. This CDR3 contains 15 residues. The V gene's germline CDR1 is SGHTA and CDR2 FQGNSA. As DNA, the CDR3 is TGTGCCAGCAGCTTCTCCGGGACACGATTAAACATTCAGTACTTC. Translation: CASSFSGTRLNIQYF.

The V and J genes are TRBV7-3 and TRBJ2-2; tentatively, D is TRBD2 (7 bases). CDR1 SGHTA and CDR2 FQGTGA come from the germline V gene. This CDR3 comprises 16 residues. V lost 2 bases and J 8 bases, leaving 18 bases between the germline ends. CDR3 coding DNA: TGTGCCAGCAGCTTAGACCTGGCGGGGGCGGCGGGGGAGCTGTTTTTT. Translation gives CASSLDLAGAAGELFF. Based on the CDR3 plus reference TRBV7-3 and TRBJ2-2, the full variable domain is GAGVSQTPSNKVTEKGKYVELRCDPISGHTALYWYRQSLGQGPEFLIYFQGTGAADDSGLPNDRFFAVRPEGSVSTLKIQRTERGDSAVYLCASSLDLAGAAGELFFGEGSRLTVL.

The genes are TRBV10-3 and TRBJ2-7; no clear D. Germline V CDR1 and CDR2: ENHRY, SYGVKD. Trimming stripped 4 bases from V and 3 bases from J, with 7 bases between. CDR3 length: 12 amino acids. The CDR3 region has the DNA TGTGCCATCAGTGCGTCCCACTACGAGCAGTACTTC. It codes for CAISASHYEQYF.

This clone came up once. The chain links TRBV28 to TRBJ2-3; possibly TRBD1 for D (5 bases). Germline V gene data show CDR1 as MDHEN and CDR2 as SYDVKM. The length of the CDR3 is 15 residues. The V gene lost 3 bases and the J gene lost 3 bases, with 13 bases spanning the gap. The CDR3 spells CASSFAQGGTDTQYF. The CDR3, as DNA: TGTGCCAGCAGTTTTGCCCAGGGTGGGACAGATACGCAGTATTTT.

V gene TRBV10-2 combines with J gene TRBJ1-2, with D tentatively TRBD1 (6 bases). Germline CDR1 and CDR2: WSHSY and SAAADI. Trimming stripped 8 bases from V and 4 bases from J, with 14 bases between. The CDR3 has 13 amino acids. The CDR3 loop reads CASGSGGTYGYTF. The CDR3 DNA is TGCGCCAGCGGGTCGGGGGGCACCTATGGCTACACCTTC.

The CDR3 DNA reads TGTGCCAGCGGGGGGATGGTAGATCAGCCCCAGCATTTT. Translated: CASGGMVDQPQHF. V gene TRBV6-5 combines with J gene TRBJ1-5; D possibly corresponds to TRBD1 (5 bases). CDR3 length: 13 residues. CDR1 and CDR2 from the germline V gene are MNHEY and SVGAGI. Trimming stripped 8 bases from V and 5 bases from J, with 13 bases between.

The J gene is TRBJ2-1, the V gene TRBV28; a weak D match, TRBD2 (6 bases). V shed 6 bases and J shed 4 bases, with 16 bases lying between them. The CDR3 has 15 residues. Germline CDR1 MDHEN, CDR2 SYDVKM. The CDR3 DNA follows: TGTGCCAGCAGATTACAAGCGGGTCGATACAATGAGCAGTTCTTC. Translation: CASRLQAGRYNEQFF.

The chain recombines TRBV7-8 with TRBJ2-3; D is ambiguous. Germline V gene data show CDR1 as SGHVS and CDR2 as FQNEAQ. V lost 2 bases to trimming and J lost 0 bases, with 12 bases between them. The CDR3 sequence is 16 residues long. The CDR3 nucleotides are TGTGCCAGCAGCTTAATATGGTCTACTAGCACAGATACGCAGTATTTT. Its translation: CASSLIWSTSTDTQYF.

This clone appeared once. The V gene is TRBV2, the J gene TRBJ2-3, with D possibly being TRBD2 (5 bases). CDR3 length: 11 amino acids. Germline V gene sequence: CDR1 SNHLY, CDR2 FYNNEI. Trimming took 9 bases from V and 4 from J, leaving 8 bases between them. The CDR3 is CARTMADTQYF. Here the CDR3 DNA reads TGTGCCAGGACTATGGCAGATACGCAGTATTTT.

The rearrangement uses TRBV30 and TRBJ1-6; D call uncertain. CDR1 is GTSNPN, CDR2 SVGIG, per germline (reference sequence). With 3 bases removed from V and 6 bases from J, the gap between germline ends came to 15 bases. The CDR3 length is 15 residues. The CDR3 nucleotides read TGTGCCTGGAGCCCTAGAGGTCTAGGTAATTCACCCCTCCACTTT. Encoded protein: CAWSPRGLGNSPLHF.

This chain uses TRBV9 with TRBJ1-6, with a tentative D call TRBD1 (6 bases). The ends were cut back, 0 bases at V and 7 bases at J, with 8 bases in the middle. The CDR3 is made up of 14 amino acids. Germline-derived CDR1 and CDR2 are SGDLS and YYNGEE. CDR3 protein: CASSVATGNSPLHF. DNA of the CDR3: TGTGCCAGCAGCGTAGCGACAGGAAATTCACCCCTCCACTTT.

The CDR3 is CTSSRPRAGRPFYGYTF. The CDR3, as DNA: TGCACCAGCAGCCGACCTCGGGCGGGACGCCCTTTCTATGGCTACACCTTC. The chain combines TRBV1 with TRBJ1-2. TRBV1 is an annotated pseudogene. The CDR3 consists of 17 residues.

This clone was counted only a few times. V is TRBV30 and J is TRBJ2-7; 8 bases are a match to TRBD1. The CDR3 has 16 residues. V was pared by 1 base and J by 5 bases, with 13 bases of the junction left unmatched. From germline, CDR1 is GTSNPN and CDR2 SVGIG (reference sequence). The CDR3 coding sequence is TGTGCCTGGAGTGCCTCACTAACAGGGGGAGTTGACGAGCAGTACTTC. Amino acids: CAWSASLTGGVDEQYF.

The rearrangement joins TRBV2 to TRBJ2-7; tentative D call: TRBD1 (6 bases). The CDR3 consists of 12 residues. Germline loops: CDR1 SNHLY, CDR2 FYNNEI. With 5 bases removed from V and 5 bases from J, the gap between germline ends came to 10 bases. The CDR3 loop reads CASSPRGNEQYF. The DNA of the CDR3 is TGTGCCAGCAGTCCCAGGGGCAACGAGCAGTACTTC.

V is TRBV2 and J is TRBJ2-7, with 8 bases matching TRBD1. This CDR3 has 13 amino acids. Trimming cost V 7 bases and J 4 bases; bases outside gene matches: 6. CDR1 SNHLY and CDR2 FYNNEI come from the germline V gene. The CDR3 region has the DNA TGTGCCAGCAACCGTCAGGGGGCGTACGAGCAGTACTTC. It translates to CASNRQGAYEQYF.

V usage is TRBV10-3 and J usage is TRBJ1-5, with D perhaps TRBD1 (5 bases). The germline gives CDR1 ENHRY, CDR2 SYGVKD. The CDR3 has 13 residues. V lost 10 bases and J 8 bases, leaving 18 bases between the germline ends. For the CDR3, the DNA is TGTGCCACCCGGACATCTACTTTTGAGCCCCAGCATTTT. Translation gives CATRTSTFEPQHF.

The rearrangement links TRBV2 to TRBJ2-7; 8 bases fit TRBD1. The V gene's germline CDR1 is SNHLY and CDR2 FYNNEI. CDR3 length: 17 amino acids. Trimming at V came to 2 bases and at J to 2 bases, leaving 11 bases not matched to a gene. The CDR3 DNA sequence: TGTGCCAGCAGTGAAAAATCGGGGACAGGCATCACCTACGAGCAGTACTTC. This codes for CASSEKSGTGITYEQYF.

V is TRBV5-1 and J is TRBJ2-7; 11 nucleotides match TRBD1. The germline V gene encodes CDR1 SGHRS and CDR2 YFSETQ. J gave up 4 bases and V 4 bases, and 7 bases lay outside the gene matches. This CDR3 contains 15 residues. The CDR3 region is CASSPGTGGRYEQYF. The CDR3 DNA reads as TGCGCCAGCAGCCCCGGGACAGGGGGAAGGTACGAGCAGTACTTC.

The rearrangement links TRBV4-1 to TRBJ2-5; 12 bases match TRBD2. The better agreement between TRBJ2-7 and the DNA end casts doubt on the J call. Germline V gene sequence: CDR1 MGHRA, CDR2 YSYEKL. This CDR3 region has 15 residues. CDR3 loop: CASSQWPSGRGEQYF. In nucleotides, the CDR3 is TGCGCCAGCAGCCAATGGCCTAGCGGGAGGGGCGAGCAGTACTTC.

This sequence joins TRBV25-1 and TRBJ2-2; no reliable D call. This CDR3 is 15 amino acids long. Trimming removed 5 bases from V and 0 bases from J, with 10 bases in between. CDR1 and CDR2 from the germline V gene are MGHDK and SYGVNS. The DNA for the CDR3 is TGTGCCAGCAGTCGGCGGATCGCGAACACCGGGGAGCTGTTTTTT. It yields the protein CASSRRIANTGELFF.